This T cell receptor beta chain was observed in a study of blood T cell repertoires in COVID-19. Turning to the study itself: COVID-19 samples, acute and convalescent, were from the United States, Italy and Spain. T cells, B-cell-depleted T cells, or PBMCs supplied cDNA or gDNA.

The CDR3 consists of 15 residues. V gave up 3 bases and J gave up 3 bases; unmatched junction bases: 7. From germline, CDR1 is SGHVS and CDR2 FNYEAQ. Per the original data handling: Cell counts per sample came from amplifying reference gene primers. Generated by immunoSEQ multiplex PCR, the TCRdb table keeps only in-frame clones and is missing some. That table furnishes V, J and clone size, whereas the DNA furnished D and trimming. Among roughly 340,000 clones, about 93% were seen once, and the ten largest hold less than 3.5%. This receptor was obtained from a woman younger than 35 who had recovered from COVID-19. The chain uses TRBV7-6 and TRBJ1-1; the match to TRBD1 covers 7 bases. Input material: peripheral blood. CDR3 DNA: TGTGCCAGCAGCTTGCAGACAGGGTCTCACACTGAAGCTTTCTTT. Protein product: CASSLQTGSHTEAFF.